This is a list of T cell receptor beta chains from one sample in a study of blood T cell repertoires in COVID-19. Libraries were prepared by immunoSEQ multiplex PCR; TCRdb keeps only in-frame clonotypes and omits some of them. Of 94,000 or so clones listed, around nine tenths are singletons. Sequencing input: peripheral blood. Receptor source: a woman aged 80 or older with active COVID-19. The CDR3 runs from the conserved cysteine through the conserved F or W. Fields, in order: V gene, clone size, D gene, J gene, CDR3 DNA, CDR3 protein. A D gene is named only where the DNA matches it firmly. Clone size is given for some rows only: seen once, a few or many times, or a class if the clone is expanded.

v_call: TRBV15
clone_size: NA
d_call: NA
j_call: TRBJ2-1
cdr3_nt: TGTGCCACCAGCAGAGAGCTGCCCCTAACCTACTCCTACAATGAGCAGTTCTTC
cdr3_aa: CATSRELPLTYSYNEQFF

v_call: TRBV19
clone_size: NA
d_call: TRBD2
j_call: TRBJ2-5
cdr3_nt: TGTGCCAGTAGTGTACTAGCGGGAGAAGGGACCCAGTACTTC
cdr3_aa: CASSVLAGEGTQYF

v_call: TRBV19
clone_size: few
d_call: TRBD1
j_call: TRBJ2-2
cdr3_nt: TGTGCCAGTAGTCCTCAGACAGGGGGCGCACCCGGGGAGCTGTTTTTT
cdr3_aa: CASSPQTGGAPGELFF

v_call: TRBV7-2
clone_size: NA
d_call: TRBD2
j_call: TRBJ2-2
cdr3_nt: TGTGCCAGCAGCTTAGCGGCTAGCGGGAGCCGGGAGCTGTTTTTT
cdr3_aa: CASSLAASGSRELFF

v_call: TRBV19
clone_size: NA
d_call: NA
j_call: TRBJ1-5
cdr3_nt: TGTGCCAGTAGCCGAAGTGGGGGCGGCAATCAGCCCCAGCATTTT
cdr3_aa: CASSRSGGGNQPQHF

v_call: TRBV27
clone_size: NA
d_call: TRBD2
j_call: TRBJ2-5
cdr3_nt: TGTGCCAGCAGTTCGACTAGCGGGAGGGTTGAGACCCAGTACTTC
cdr3_aa: CASSSTSGRVETQYF

v_call: TRBV19
clone_size: once
d_call: TRBD2
j_call: TRBJ2-4
cdr3_nt: TGTGCCAGTAGTATGATGTCTAGCGGGAGGGGCATTCAGTACTTC
cdr3_aa: CASSMMSSGRGIQYF

v_call: TRBV28
clone_size: few
d_call: NA
j_call: TRBJ2-6
cdr3_nt: TGTGCCAGCAGTTCAGAATCAGGGGCCAACGTCCTGACTTTC
cdr3_aa: CASSSESGANVLTF

v_call: TRBV10-3
clone_size: NA
d_call: NA
j_call: TRBJ2-7
cdr3_nt: TGTGCCACCCAAGGGGGGGGCAGTGACGAGCAGTACTTC
cdr3_aa: CATQGGGSDEQYF

v_call: TRBV24-1
clone_size: NA
d_call: NA
j_call: TRBJ2-1
cdr3_nt: TGTGCCACCAGTAGGGCGGGATCCTACAATGAGCAGTTCTTC
cdr3_aa: CATSRAGSYNEQFF

v_call: TRBV30
clone_size: once
d_call: TRBD1
j_call: TRBJ1-4
cdr3_nt: TGTGCCTGGACCGGGACAGGGAAAGAAAAACTGTTTTTT
cdr3_aa: CAWTGTGKEKLFF

v_call: TRBV7-9
clone_size: NA
d_call: TRBD2
j_call: TRBJ2-2
cdr3_nt: TGTGCCAGCAGGTTACTAGCGACGAACACCGGGGAGCTGTTTTTT
cdr3_aa: CASRLLATNTGELFF

v_call: TRBV7-9
clone_size: NA
d_call: TRBD1
j_call: TRBJ1-1
cdr3_nt: TGTGCCAGCAGCTTAGGACAGGGGGCGAGCACTGAAGCTTTCTTT
cdr3_aa: CASSLGQGASTEAFF

v_call: TRBV4-1
clone_size: NA
d_call: TRBD2
j_call: TRBJ2-1
cdr3_nt: TGCGCCAGCAGGAATTCGGGGGGCGGGAGGGGCAATGAGCAGTTCTTC
cdr3_aa: CASRNSGGGRGNEQFF

v_call: TRBV4-2
clone_size: NA
d_call: TRBD1
j_call: TRBJ1-3
cdr3_nt: TGTGCCAGCAGCCAAACAGGGGCCTCTGGAAACACCATATATTTT
cdr3_aa: CASSQTGASGNTIYF

v_call: TRBV6-5
clone_size: NA
d_call: TRBD1
j_call: TRBJ2-3
cdr3_nt: TGTGCCAGCAGTTACAGGGGGCGCTTGATTCCAGATACGCAGTATTTT
cdr3_aa: CASSYRGRLIPDTQYF

v_call: TRBV19
clone_size: few
d_call: TRBD1
j_call: TRBJ1-4
cdr3_nt: TGTGCCAGTAGTTACTACAGGGGACCTTTTAATGAAAAACTGTTTTTT
cdr3_aa: CASSYYRGPFNEKLFF

v_call: TRBV7-2
clone_size: NA
d_call: NA
j_call: TRBJ2-3
cdr3_nt: TGTGCCAGCAGCCCCATAAGGGGGGGGGCGGAGCAGTATTTT
cdr3_aa: CASSPIRGGAEQYF

v_call: TRBV2
clone_size: NA
d_call: NA
j_call: TRBJ2-5
cdr3_nt: TGTGCCAGCAGTGGCGGGACGGGTCAAGAGACCCAGTACTTC
cdr3_aa: CASSGGTGQETQYF

v_call: TRBV7-8
clone_size: NA
d_call: TRBD1
j_call: TRBJ2-7
cdr3_nt: TGTGCCAGCACCCAGGGACAGGACTTCTACGAGCAGTACTTC
cdr3_aa: CASTQGQDFYEQYF

v_call: TRBV18
clone_size: NA
d_call: TRBD1
j_call: TRBJ2-5
cdr3_nt: TGTGCCAGCTCACCCACAGGGGCGTACCAAGAGACCCAGTACTTC
cdr3_aa: CASSPTGAYQETQYF

v_call: TRBV11-2
clone_size: NA
d_call: NA
j_call: TRBJ2-1
cdr3_nt: TGTGCCAGCAGCAAAAATAGCCTCTCCGTCTCCTACAATGAGCAGTTCTTC
cdr3_aa: CASSKNSLSVSYNEQFF

v_call: TRBV7-2
clone_size: once
d_call: TRBD2
j_call: TRBJ2-3
cdr3_nt: TGTGCCAGCAGCTTAGGTCCTAGCGGGAGTTCAGATACGCAGTATTTT
cdr3_aa: CASSLGPSGSSDTQYF

v_call: TRBV6-5
clone_size: NA
d_call: NA
j_call: TRBJ2-1
cdr3_nt: TGTGCCAGCAGGGCCGAGGAGCGGGAGCAGTTCTTC
cdr3_aa: CASRAEEREQFF

v_call: TRBV5-4
clone_size: NA
d_call: TRBD1
j_call: TRBJ1-6
cdr3_nt: TGTGCCAGCGCCCCGGGACAGCATAATTCACCCCTCCACTTT
cdr3_aa: CASAPGQHNSPLHF

v_call: TRBV30
clone_size: NA
d_call: TRBD1
j_call: TRBJ2-7
cdr3_nt: TGTGCCTGGAGTGTAGAGTCAGGGGGCGTTTACGAGCAGTACTTC
cdr3_aa: CAWSVESGGVYEQYF

v_call: TRBV7-9
clone_size: NA
d_call: TRBD2
j_call: TRBJ2-3
cdr3_nt: TGTGCCAGCAGCTCGGGCGGGGGGGTCCGCACAGATACGCAGTATTTT
cdr3_aa: CASSSGGGVRTDTQYF

v_call: TRBV13
clone_size: NA
d_call: NA
j_call: TRBJ2-3
cdr3_nt: TGTGCCAGCAGCTTACTAGCCACAGATACGCAGTATTTT
cdr3_aa: CASSLLATDTQYF

v_call: TRBV9
clone_size: NA
d_call: NA
j_call: TRBJ1-1
cdr3_nt: TGTGCCAGCAACCCCCACCGGGGACTAAACACTGAAGCTTTCTTT
cdr3_aa: CASNPHRGLNTEAFF

v_call: TRBV11-2
clone_size: NA
d_call: NA
j_call: TRBJ2-7
cdr3_nt: TGTGCCAGCAGCTTAGGCTGGGGGGAAATCCACGAGCAGTACTTC
cdr3_aa: CASSLGWGEIHEQYF

v_call: TRBV28
clone_size: NA
d_call: NA
j_call: TRBJ2-3
cdr3_nt: TGTGCCAGCAGTTTTGGGCGGGACACAGATACGCAGTATTTT
cdr3_aa: CASSFGRDTDTQYF

v_call: TRBV5-8
clone_size: NA
d_call: TRBD1
j_call: TRBJ2-1
cdr3_nt: TGTGCCAGCAGCTTACAGGGGACGACCTACAATGAGCAGTTCTTC
cdr3_aa: CASSLQGTTYNEQFF

v_call: TRBV7-9
clone_size: NA
d_call: NA
j_call: TRBJ1-4
cdr3_nt: TGTGCCAGCAGCGTAATCGTCCAGGGAGGGGAAAAACTGTTTTTT
cdr3_aa: CASSVIVQGGEKLFF

v_call: TRBV6-2/TRBV6-3
clone_size: NA
d_call: TRBD2
j_call: TRBJ2-3
cdr3_nt: TGTGCCAGCAGTTACTCGTCGGCCGGGACTAGCGGGAGTATGGATACGCAGTATTTT
cdr3_aa: CASSYSSAGTSGSMDTQYF

v_call: TRBV5-1
clone_size: NA
d_call: NA
j_call: TRBJ2-1
cdr3_nt: TGCGCCAGCAGGTGGATTCGGGACACAACCTACTCTAGCTCCTACAATGAGCAGTTCTTC
cdr3_aa: CASRWIRDTTYSSSYNEQFF

v_call: TRBV18
clone_size: NA
d_call: NA
j_call: TRBJ2-1
cdr3_nt: TGTGCCAGCTCACCATTCAACTACAATGAGCAGTTCTTC
cdr3_aa: CASSPFNYNEQFF

v_call: TRBV28
clone_size: NA
d_call: NA
j_call: TRBJ1-5
cdr3_nt: TGTGCCAGCTTGAAGGGGGGGTTGAGCAATCAGCCCCAGCATTTT
cdr3_aa: CASLKGGLSNQPQHF

v_call: TRBV12-3/TRBV12-4
clone_size: once
d_call: NA
j_call: TRBJ2-2
cdr3_nt: TGTGCCAGCAGTAAACAGGGCGGCGGGGAGCTGTTTTTT
cdr3_aa: CASSKQGGGELFF

v_call: TRBV5-5
clone_size: NA
d_call: NA
j_call: TRBJ2-1
cdr3_nt: TGTGCCAGCAACCCCTCGACAGGACACTCCTACAATGAGCAGTTCTTC
cdr3_aa: CASNPSTGHSYNEQFF

v_call: TRBV7-6
clone_size: NA
d_call: TRBD2
j_call: TRBJ2-1
cdr3_nt: TGTGCCAGCAGCTGGGGGGGGAGTGAGCAGTTCTTC
cdr3_aa: CASSWGGSEQFF

v_call: TRBV4-1
clone_size: NA
d_call: NA
j_call: TRBJ1-4
cdr3_nt: TGCGCCAGCAGCGCGCGGGGAACTAATGAAAAACTGTTTTTT
cdr3_aa: CASSARGTNEKLFF

v_call: TRBV5-4
clone_size: NA
d_call: TRBD2
j_call: TRBJ2-5
cdr3_nt: TGTGCCAGCAGCCCCCACGGGAGGGCCTTGGAGACCCAGTACTTC
cdr3_aa: CASSPHGRALETQYF

v_call: TRBV6-4
clone_size: NA
d_call: TRBD1
j_call: TRBJ1-1
cdr3_nt: TGTGCCAGCAGAGATGGGACAGGGGGCGAAGTGAACACTGAAGCTTTCTTT
cdr3_aa: CASRDGTGGEVNTEAFF

v_call: TRBV5-1
clone_size: NA
d_call: NA
j_call: TRBJ2-3
cdr3_nt: TGCGCCAGTTCGCGGACCTCGGGAACAGATACGCAGTATTTT
cdr3_aa: CASSRTSGTDTQYF

v_call: TRBV6-6
clone_size: once
d_call: TRBD2
j_call: TRBJ2-3
cdr3_nt: TGTGCCAGCAGTACCTCACTAGCGGGAGGCACAGATACGCAGTATTTT
cdr3_aa: CASSTSLAGGTDTQYF

v_call: TRBV7-2
clone_size: NA
d_call: TRBD2
j_call: TRBJ2-1
cdr3_nt: TGTGCCAGCAGTCCCGGGCTAGCGGAAAATAATGAGCAGTTCTTC
cdr3_aa: CASSPGLAENNEQFF

v_call: TRBV28
clone_size: NA
d_call: NA
j_call: TRBJ2-1
cdr3_nt: TGTGCCAGTTCCACGGCCTACAATGAGCAGTTCTTC
cdr3_aa: CASSTAYNEQFF

v_call: TRBV24-1
clone_size: NA
d_call: NA
j_call: TRBJ2-3
cdr3_nt: TGTGCCACCAGTGATTTCCCTGCCAGTCTAGATACGCAGTATTTT
cdr3_aa: CATSDFPASLDTQYF

v_call: TRBV28
clone_size: NA
d_call: TRBD2
j_call: TRBJ2-2
cdr3_nt: TGTGCCAGCTGCCCTGTAAGCGGGAGGTCGAACACCGGGGAGCTGTTTTTT
cdr3_aa: CASCPVSGRSNTGELFF

v_call: TRBV28
clone_size: NA
d_call: NA
j_call: TRBJ1-6
cdr3_nt: TGTGCCAGCAGTTTTGGGAGAGGTTCCTATAATTCACCCCTCCACTTT
cdr3_aa: CASSFGRGSYNSPLHF

v_call: TRBV3-1/TRBV3-2
clone_size: NA
d_call: TRBD2
j_call: TRBJ2-1
cdr3_nt: TGTGCCAGCAGCCCAACTAGCGGGAGTTACAATGAGCAGTTCTTC
cdr3_aa: CASSPTSGSYNEQFF

v_call: TRBV12-3/TRBV12-4
clone_size: NA
d_call: NA
j_call: TRBJ1-1
cdr3_nt: TGTGCCAGCAGTTCGGAGTACACTGAAGCTTTCTTT
cdr3_aa: CASSSEYTEAFF

v_call: TRBV4-1
clone_size: NA
d_call: TRBD2
j_call: TRBJ2-5
cdr3_nt: TGCGCCAGCAGCCAAGAAGGGACTAGCGGACAAGAGACCCAGTACTTC
cdr3_aa: CASSQEGTSGQETQYF

v_call: TRBV6-5
clone_size: NA
d_call: NA
j_call: TRBJ1-5
cdr3_nt: TGTGCCAGTGTAAGGAGTCGCAATCAGCCCCAGCATTTT
cdr3_aa: CASVRSRNQPQHF

v_call: TRBV28
clone_size: once
d_call: TRBD1
j_call: TRBJ2-3
cdr3_nt: TGTGCCAGCAGAACCGGGACAGGGAACCTCTGGGCAGATACGCAGTATTTT
cdr3_aa: CASRTGTGNLWADTQYF

v_call: TRBV30
clone_size: NA
d_call: TRBD1
j_call: TRBJ2-7
cdr3_nt: TGTGCCTGGACCCGGGACAGGGTCTACGAGCAGTACTTC
cdr3_aa: CAWTRDRVYEQYF

v_call: TRBV5-1
clone_size: NA
d_call: TRBD1
j_call: TRBJ1-2
cdr3_nt: TGCGCCAGCAGCCCTTATAGCCTACAGGGGACGCGCCGACATGGCTACACCTTC
cdr3_aa: CASSPYSLQGTRRHGYTF

v_call: TRBV27
clone_size: NA
d_call: NA
j_call: TRBJ1-4
cdr3_nt: TGTGCCAGCAGTTTACACAGAACGAATGAAAAACTGTTTTTT
cdr3_aa: CASSLHRTNEKLFF

v_call: TRBV14
clone_size: NA
d_call: TRBD2
j_call: TRBJ2-7
cdr3_nt: TGTGCCAGCAGCCAAGGCCTAGCGGGAGTCTACGAGCAGTACTTC
cdr3_aa: CASSQGLAGVYEQYF

v_call: TRBV4-1
clone_size: NA
d_call: TRBD2
j_call: TRBJ2-7
cdr3_nt: TGCGCCAGCAGCCAAGTAGCAGCGGGAGCTGGCGAGCAGTACTTC
cdr3_aa: CASSQVAAGAGEQYF